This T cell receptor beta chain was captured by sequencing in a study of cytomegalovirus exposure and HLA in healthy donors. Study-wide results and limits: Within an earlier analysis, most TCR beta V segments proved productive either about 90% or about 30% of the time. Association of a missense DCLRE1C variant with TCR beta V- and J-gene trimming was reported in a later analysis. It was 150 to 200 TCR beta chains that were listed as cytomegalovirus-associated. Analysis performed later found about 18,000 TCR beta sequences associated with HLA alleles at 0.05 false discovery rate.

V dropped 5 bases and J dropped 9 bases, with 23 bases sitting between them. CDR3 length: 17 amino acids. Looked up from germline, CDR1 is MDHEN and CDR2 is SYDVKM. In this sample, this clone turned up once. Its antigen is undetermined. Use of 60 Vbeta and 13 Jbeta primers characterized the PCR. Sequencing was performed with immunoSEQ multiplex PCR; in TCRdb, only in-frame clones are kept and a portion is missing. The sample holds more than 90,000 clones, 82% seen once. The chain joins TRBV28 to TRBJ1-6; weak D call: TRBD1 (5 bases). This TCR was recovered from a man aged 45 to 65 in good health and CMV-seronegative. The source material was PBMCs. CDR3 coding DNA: TGTGCCAGCAGTCAATACGGGACTCTTTCTGGAGGTTCACCCCTCCACTTT. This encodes CASSQYGTLSGGSPLHF.